This entry describes one TCR beta chain. These data belong to a study of blood T cell repertoires in COVID-19. The CDR3 loop spans 13 amino acids. Trimming removed 0 bases from V and 1 base from J, with 3 bases in between. Germline CDR1 LGHNA, CDR2 YNFKEQ. Data came from immunoSEQ multiplex PCR; TCRdb stores just in-frame clones and leaves some out. The sample records about 400,000 clones, approximately 89% being singletons. The sequence derives from a woman aged 25 to 39 who had recovered from COVID-19. The chain combines TRBV4-2 with TRBJ1-1; D uncertain. The sample taken for sequencing was PBMCs or T cells enriched from blood (not recorded which). The CDR3 reads CASSQEANTEAFF. The CDR3, as DNA: TGTGCCAGCAGCCAAGAAGCGAACACTGAAGCTTTCTTT.